These 18 T cell receptor beta chains share one sample of origin, sequenced in a study of PD-1 blockade in classical Hodgkin lymphoma. Libraries were prepared by immunoSEQ multiplex PCR; TCRdb keeps only in-frame clonotypes and omits some of them. The sample holds around 24,000 clones, more than 75% seen once. Time point: cycle 4 day 1 (C4D1), after less than 7 weeks of nivolumab. All trial patients relapsed after autologous stem cell transplantation. The sample was peripheral blood mononuclear cells (PBMCs), taken before the fourth cycle of nivolumab. These receptors all stem from a human donor with classical Hodgkin lymphoma.

Turning to this clone: Other nucleotide sequences from this sample produce the same CDR3. The chain uses TRBV19 and TRBJ2-5, with 12 bases identical to TRBD1. Per the germline V gene, CDR1 is LNHDA and CDR2 is SQIVND (reference sequence). After removal of 6 bases from V and 4 bases from J, the junction contained 9 bases not matched to a gene. This CDR3 has 16 residues. The CDR3 DNA reads TGTGCCAGTAGCACCCTCCGGGACAGGGGGCGAGAGACCCAGTACTTC. This sequence encodes CASSTLRDRGRETQYF.

The V and J genes are TRBV5-1 and TRBJ2-7; maybe TRBD2 (6 bases). Germline V gene sequence: CDR1 SGHRS, CDR2 YFSETQ. CDR3 length equals 18 residues. V was shortened by 0 bases and J by 7 bases, with 26 bases between the two germline ends. The CDR3 coding sequence is TGCGCCAGCAGCTTGGCCGCATTGGGTTACGGGAGCCCGGTGGAGCAGTACTTC. Protein: CASSLAALGYGSPVEQYF.

The chain couples TRBV19 to TRBJ2-6; D not resolved. Trimming stripped 5 bases from V and 3 bases from J, with 8 bases between. CDR1 and CDR2 from the germline V gene are LNHDA and SQIVND (reference sequence). The CDR3 is 14 amino acids. The CDR3 protein is CASSQNGGANVLTF. The CDR3 DNA is TGTGCCAGTAGTCAAAATGGTGGGGCCAACGTCCTGACTTTC.

The rearrangement links TRBV10-3 to TRBJ2-5; D is tentatively TRBD1 or TRBD2 (5 bases each). The ends were cut back, 3 bases at V and 7 bases at J, with 18 bases in the middle. The CDR3 is 15 amino acids. Per germline, CDR1 ENHRY and CDR2 SYGVKD. The CDR3 is CAISDSPGPGATQYF. For the CDR3, the DNA is TGTGCCATCAGTGATTCACCGGGACCCGGGGCGACCCAGTACTTC.

This sequence joins TRBV5-5 and TRBJ2-5; no firm D call. The V end was cut by 0 bases, the J end by 5 bases, with 8 bases between. The CDR3 has 13 residues. The germline V gene encodes CDR1 SGHKS and CDR2 YYEKEE (reference sequence). For the CDR3, the DNA is TGTGCCAGCAGCTTGGGCGTACATGAGACCCAGTACTTC. Translation gives CASSLGVHETQYF.

The chain is built from TRBV11-1 and TRBJ2-3; either TRBD1 or TRBD2 may supply D (7 bases each). V dropped 5 bases and J dropped 4 bases, with 19 bases sitting between them. CDR1 is SGHAT and CDR2 is FQDESV in the germline V gene (reference sequence). This CDR3 spans 16 amino acids. CDR3 sequence reads: CASSPRGRGRADTQYF. The CDR3 bases are TGTGCCAGCAGCCCCCGGGGCAGGGGGAGGGCAGATACGCAGTATTTT.

Within the sample, this clone is medium-sized (0.01 to 0.1%). The V gene is TRBV4-1, the J gene TRBJ2-7, with 7 bases lining up with TRBD2. Trimming took 5 bases from V and 5 from J; bases not matched to a gene: 12. Germline V gene data show CDR1 as MGHRA and CDR2 as YSYEKL. This CDR3 spans 15 amino acids. In DNA form, the CDR3 reads TGCGCCAGCAGCACCCGACACCATAGCGGGCACGAGCAGTACTTC. Amino acids: CASSTRHHSGHEQYF.

This clone was recorded only once. The CDR3 sequence is CASSVIKGEGEKLFF. CDR3 bases: TGTGCCAGCAGCGTTATCAAAGGGGAAGGGGAAAAACTGTTTTTT. V gene TRBV9 combines with J gene TRBJ1-4; maybe TRBD1 (5 bases). Trimming stripped 2 bases from V and 8 bases from J, with 16 bases between. The CDR3 totals 15 residues. CDR1 SGDLS and CDR2 YYNGEE come from the germline V gene.

V and J are TRBV6-5 and TRBJ2-1; no definite D call. Germline lookup yields CDR1 MNHEY and CDR2 SVGAGI. Deletions cut 3 bases from V and 10 bases from J, with 7 bases between. The CDR3 has 11 residues. This CDR3 reads CASSYHLEQFF. The CDR3 DNA reads TGTGCCAGCAGTTATCATCTAGAGCAGTTCTTC.

This chain links TRBV7-9 with TRBJ2-1; perhaps TRBD1 as D (6 bases). Trimming pared 5 bases from V and 1 base from J, leaving 18 bases between. Germline CDR1 reads SEHNR; CDR2 reads FQNEAQ (reference sequence). CDR3 size: 17 residues. CDR3 residues: CASSRDKIPSSYNEQFF. CDR3 in DNA: TGTGCCAGCAGCCGGGACAAAATCCCGAGTTCCTACAATGAGCAGTTCTTC.

The chain combines TRBV10-3 with TRBJ2-4; maybe TRBD1 (6 bases). The CDR3 totals 16 residues. Germline-derived CDR1 and CDR2 are ENHRY and SYGVKD. Deletions cut 6 bases from V and 3 bases from J, with 18 bases between. This CDR3 reads CAISSEAGVGKNIQYF. In DNA form, the CDR3 reads TGTGCCATCAGCTCAGAGGCAGGGGTGGGCAAAAACATTCAGTACTTC.

This clone has only one observation. V gene TRBV11-3 combines with J gene TRBJ2-5; tentatively, D is TRBD1 (5 bases). Germline CDR1 is SGHNT and CDR2 is YENEEA. V was shortened by 0 bases and J by 5 bases, with 13 bases between the two germline ends. This CDR3 has 15 residues. This chain's CDR3 is CASSLEGVWTETQYF. The DNA of the CDR3 is TGTGCCAGCAGCTTAGAAGGGGTCTGGACGGAGACCCAGTACTTC. The full variable domain, completed using reference TRBV11-3 and TRBJ2-5, is EAGVVQSPRYKIIEKKQPVAFWCNPISGHNTLYWYLQNLGQGPELLIRYENEEAVDDSQLPKDRFSAERLKGVDSTLKIQPAELGDSAVYLCASSLEGVWTETQYFGPGTRLLVL.

The gene calls are TRBV7-9 and TRBJ2-3; 13 nucleotides agree with TRBD2. CDR1 and CDR2 (germline): SEHNR, FQNEAQ (reference sequence). V shed 5 bases, J shed 0 bases, and the junction held 8 bases outside the gene matches. The CDR3 runs to 18 residues. CDR3: CASSQIGTSGKSTDTQYF. CDR3 sequence (DNA): TGTGCCAGCAGCCAAATCGGGACTAGCGGGAAGAGCACAGATACGCAGTATTTT.

The CDR3 nucleotides read TGTGCCAGCAGCCCCACACCGACAGGTAGTGGCTACTTC. Translating it yields CASSPTPTGSGYF. The gene calls are TRBV11-2 and TRBJ2-7; the D gene is possibly TRBD1 (6 bases). V was clipped by 5 bases and J by 13 bases, with 21 bases between them. CDR3 length: 13 residues. In germline, CDR1 is SGHAT, CDR2 FQNNGV.

The chain employs TRBV27 and TRBJ2-3; D may correspond to TRBD1 or TRBD2 (5 bases each). The germline V gene encodes CDR1 MNHEY and CDR2 SMNVEV (reference sequence). The CDR3 runs to 15 residues. V was pared by 4 bases and J by 6 bases, with 17 bases between. In nucleotides, the CDR3 is TGTGCCAGCAGTTCGCGTCAGGGACCCACCGATACGCAGTATTTT. Residues: CASSSRQGPTDTQYF.

The rearrangement uses TRBV4-1 and TRBJ1-2, with D possibly TRBD1 on 5 matching bases. The CDR3 contains 14 residues. Trimming pared 3 bases from V and 10 bases from J, leaving 18 bases between. CDR1 and CDR2 (germline): MGHRA, YSYEKL. The CDR3 loop reads CASSQNRDVETYTF. CDR3 nucleotides: TGCGCCAGCAGCCAGAACCGGGACGTCGAGACCTACACCTTC.

This chain connects TRBV30 to TRBJ1-1, with 9 bases aligning to TRBD1. Germline V gives CDR1 GTSNPN, CDR2 SVGIG (reference sequence). The junction had 4 bases not matched to a gene; V was cut back by 5 bases and J by 3 bases. The CDR3 is 13 amino acids. The CDR3 protein is CAWGTGWDTEAFF. The CDR3 nucleotides read TGTGCCTGGGGGACAGGGTGGGACACTGAAGCTTTCTTT.

The chain uses TRBV29-1 and TRBJ1-2; 7 bases are a match to TRBD1. V gave up 3 bases and J gave up 8 bases; unmatched junction bases: 15. The CDR3 contains 15 residues. Per germline, CDR1 SQVTM and CDR2 ANQGSEA. CDR3 DNA: TGCAGCGTTGACCACGACAAGACAGGGAGGGTCGGCTACACCTTC. This translates into CSVDHDKTGRVGYTF.